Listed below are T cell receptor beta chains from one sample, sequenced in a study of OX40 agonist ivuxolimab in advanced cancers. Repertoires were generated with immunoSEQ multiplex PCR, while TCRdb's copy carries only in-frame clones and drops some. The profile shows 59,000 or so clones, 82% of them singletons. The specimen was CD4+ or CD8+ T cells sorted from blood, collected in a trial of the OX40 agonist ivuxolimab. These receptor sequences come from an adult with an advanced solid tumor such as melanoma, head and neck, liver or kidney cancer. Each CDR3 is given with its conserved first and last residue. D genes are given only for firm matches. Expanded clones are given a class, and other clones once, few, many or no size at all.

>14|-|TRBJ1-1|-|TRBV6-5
CASSSGQANTEAFF
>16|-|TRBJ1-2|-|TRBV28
CASILMQGSGMKGYTF
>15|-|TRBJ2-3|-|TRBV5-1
CASSSGRRFTDTQYF
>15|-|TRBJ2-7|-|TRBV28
CASSPYRALNYEQYF
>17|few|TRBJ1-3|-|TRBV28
CASSFGGPPRSGNTIYF
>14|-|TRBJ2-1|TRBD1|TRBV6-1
CASVRDRDYNEQFF
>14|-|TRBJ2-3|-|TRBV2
CASSPVLPTDTQYF
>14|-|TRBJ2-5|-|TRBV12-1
CASSVDLSVKTQYF
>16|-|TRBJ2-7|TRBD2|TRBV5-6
CASNIGVLAGTYEQYF
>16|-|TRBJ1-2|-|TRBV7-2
CASSLEQISIKGGYTF
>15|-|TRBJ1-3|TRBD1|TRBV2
CASSFDRGPGNTIYF
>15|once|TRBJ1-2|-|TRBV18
CASSPKEEFNYGYTF
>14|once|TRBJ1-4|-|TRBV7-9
CASSLSGKGEKLFF
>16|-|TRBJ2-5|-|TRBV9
CASSVAGGLSQETQYF
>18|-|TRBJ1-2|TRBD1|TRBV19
CASSIDPLRGRRNYGYTF
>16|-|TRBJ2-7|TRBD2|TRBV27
CASSLTGTSGSYEQYF